The next 10 T cell receptor beta chains were all read from a single sample in a study of T cells in Graves' hyperthyroidism and ophthalmopathy. It was RNA transcripts that yielded the amplified TCR beta CDR3 regions. A first-round RT-PCR of the TCR CDR3 used the HTBI primer set. One entry per CDR3 protein, called by TCRdb with MiXCR from the multiplex PCR reads. This sample has hundreds of thousands of distinct CDR3 sequences, with 11% to 15% found just once. Sequenced input: blood. All receptors derive from a woman under 40 with Graves' hyperthyroidism that later progressed to Graves' ophthalmopathy.

This clonotype was seen only a few times. V and J are TRBV7-2 and TRBJ2-7; 9 positions agree with TRBD1. The CDR3 is 15 residues long. CDR1 and CDR2 from the germline V gene are SGHTA and FQGNSA. V lost 6 bases to trimming and J lost 1 base; unmatched junction nucleotides: 7. This CDR3 is CASRDNRGLSYEQYF. CDR3 sequence (DNA): TGTGCCAGCAGAGACAACAGGGGGCTGTCCTACGAGCAGTACTTC. The whole variable domain, remainder taken from reference TRBV7-2 and TRBJ2-7, is GAGVSQSPSNKVTEKGKDVELRCDPISGHTALYWYRQSLGQGLEFLIYFQGNSAPDKSGLPSDRFSAERTGGSVSTLTIQRTQQEDSAVYLCASRDNRGLSYEQYFGPGTRLTVT.

This clonotype has a count of ten or more. The CDR3 protein is CSARGLAAGGGNEQFF. The CDR3 DNA is TGCAGTGCTAGAGGCCTCGCGGCCGGGGGGGGGAATGAGCAGTTCTTC. The chain combines TRBV20-1 with TRBJ2-1; 8 bases map to TRBD2. CDR3 length equals 16 residues. In germline, CDR1 is DFQATT, CDR2 SNEGSKA (reference sequence). Trimming cost V 1 base and J 7 bases; bases outside gene matches: 12.

In this sample, this clonotype turned up many times. This chain links TRBV28 with TRBJ1-4, with 7 bases that match TRBD1. CDR1 MDHEN and CDR2 SYDVKM come from the germline V gene. The CDR3 is made up of 17 amino acids. The ends lost 3 bases at V and 5 bases at J; junction bases unmatched: 12. CDR3 nucleotide sequence: TGTGCCAGCAGTTTCTCGCTGGGGGCAGGGGGGAATGAAAAACTGTTTTTT. It specifies CASSFSLGAGGNEKLFF. Full variable domain (remainder filled in from reference TRBV28 and TRBJ1-4): DVKVTQSSRYLVKRTGEKVFLECVQDMDHENMFWYRQDPGLGLRLIYFSYDVKMKEKGDIPEGYSVSREKKERFSLILESASTNQTSMYLCASSFSLGAGGNEKLFFGSGTQLSVL.

The chain carries TRBV6-1 and TRBJ2-2; possible D gene TRBD1, 5 bases. The V gene lost 5 bases and the J gene lost 6 bases, with 16 bases spanning the gap. Germline V gene lookup returns CDR1 MNHNS and CDR2 SASEGT. This CDR3 spans 15 amino acids. The CDR3 sequence is CASSPRLDSAGELFF. CDR3 coding DNA: TGTGCCAGCAGTCCTCGATTAGACAGCGCCGGGGAGCTGTTTTTT.

The chain has TRBV6-1 and TRBJ1-3, with D possibly TRBD1 on 5 matching bases. The CDR3 runs to 16 residues. V was trimmed by 6 bases and J by 3 bases, leaving 18 bases between them. Per germline, CDR1 MNHNS and CDR2 SASEGT. This CDR3 is CASRNPPGPGGNTIYF. The CDR3 nucleotides read TGTGCCAGCAGGAATCCTCCGGGACCCGGTGGAAACACCATATATTTT.

V gene TRBV3-1 combines with J gene TRBJ1-1; D possibly corresponds to TRBD1 (6 bases). Germline-derived CDR1 and CDR2 are LGHDT and YNNKEL (reference sequence). The CDR3 length is 15 residues. V gave up 5 bases and J gave up 3 bases, with 16 bases separating them. The CDR3 here is CASSAVEGVHTEAFF. CDR3 coding DNA: TGTGCCAGCAGCGCCGTGGAGGGGGTACACACTGAAGCTTTCTTT.

This clonotype was recorded many times. V usage is TRBV24-1 and J usage is TRBJ1-1; weak D call: TRBD1 (6 bases). Trimming removed 11 bases from V and 3 bases from J, with 15 bases in between. This CDR3 is 13 amino acids long. Looked up from germline, CDR1 is KGHDR and CDR2 is SFDVKD. In DNA, the CDR3 is TGTGCCAGTGGCGGGGGGGGCGACACTGAAGCTTTCTTT. Its protein is CASGGGGDTEAFF.

This chain connects TRBV20-1 to TRBJ2-2; perhaps TRBD1 as D (8 bases). The CDR3 length is 14 residues. Germline-derived CDR1 and CDR2 are DFQATT and SNEGSKA (reference sequence). Trimming stripped 6 bases from V and 3 bases from J, with 14 bases between. The CDR3 coding sequence is TGCAGTGCAAGACAGGGGAGGGACACCGGGGAGCTGTTTTTT. Protein sequence: CSARQGRDTGELFF.

This sequence joins TRBV10-3 and TRBJ1-5; unclear D gene. V was trimmed by 2 bases and J by 2 bases, leaving 16 bases between them. Germline CDR1 and CDR2: ENHRY and SYGVKD. The CDR3 loop spans 17 amino acids. The CDR3 region has the DNA TGTGCCATCAGTGAGACCCAATACCCTACGGGCAATCAGCCCCAGCATTTT. Translating it yields CAISETQYPTGNQPQHF.

This clonotype was observed many times. J is TRBJ2-5 and V is TRBV20-1; TRBD2 agrees at 7 bases. The V segment lost 6 bases and the J segment 4 bases; nucleotides outside the gene matches: 11. This CDR3 is 14 amino acids long. Germline V gene lookup returns CDR1 DFQATT and CDR2 SNEGSKA (reference sequence). The CDR3 sequence: CSAPMGGLIETQYF. The CDR3, as DNA: TGCAGTGCCCCTATGGGAGGGCTGATAGAGACCCAGTACTTC.